A selection of T cell receptor beta chains follows, all from one sample in a study of graft-versus-host responses after intestinal transplantation. No antigen has been assigned to these receptors. Only in-frame clones appear in the TCRdb table, and some are missing; sequencing was by immunoSEQ multiplex PCR. The sample includes around 90,000 clones, 94% of them seen just once. The sample consisted of unstimulated CD4+ T cells sorted from spleen or lymph node cells, taken before transplant. Receptors were obtained from a human donor who was the organ donor for an intestinal transplant. Each CDR3 is given with its conserved first and last residue. The D gene is left open where the match is weak.

V gene	D gene	J gene	CDR3 DNA	CDR3 protein
TRBV6-1	NA	TRBJ2-1	TGTGCCAGCCGAAGGGGCTACAATGAGCAGTTCTTC	CASRRGYNEQFF
TRBV2	TRBD2	TRBJ2-5	TGTGCCAGCAGGAGGACTAGCGGGGGGTCGTGGCAAGAGACCCAGTACTTC	CASRRTSGGSWQETQYF
TRBV7-9	TRBD1	TRBJ1-1	TGTGCCAGCAGCTTAGCGCCGGTGGACAGGGTCACTGAAGCTTTCTTT	CASSLAPVDRVTEAFF
TRBV20-1	NA	TRBJ2-7	TGCAGTGCTGTGACCTCCTACGAGCAGTACTTC	CSAVTSYEQYF
TRBV7-9	NA	TRBJ2-3	TGTGCCAGCAGCTTAGTGCTGGGGGCGCCCACAGATACGCAGTATTTT	CASSLVLGAPTDTQYF
TRBV5-4	NA	TRBJ2-5	TGTGCCAGCAGCCTCGGGGGCGAAGAGACCCAGTACTTC	CASSLGGEETQYF
TRBV15	NA	TRBJ1-2	TGTGCCACCAGCAGGGGGTTTCCCGGCTACACCTTC	CATSRGFPGYTF
TRBV11-2	NA	TRBJ1-6	TGTGCCAGCAGCTTGACCCGGGACCGGGGCAATTCACCCCTCCACTTT	CASSLTRDRGNSPLHF
TRBV7-3	NA	TRBJ1-2	TGTGCCAGCAGCACTGACCGAGAAGCTAACTATGGCTACACCTTC	CASSTDREANYGYTF
TRBV5-1	NA	TRBJ1-1	TGCGCCAGCAGCTTGTGGAGTAGGACAGACACTGAAGCTTTCTTT	CASSLWSRTDTEAFF
TRBV19	NA	TRBJ2-4	TGTGCCAGTAGTATCTGGGGAGGCAAAAACATTCAGTACTTC	CASSIWGGKNIQYF
TRBV18	TRBD1	TRBJ1-3	TGTGCCAGCTCAAAAGGACAGGGGCCTGGAAACACCATATATTTT	CASSKGQGPGNTIYF
TRBV20-1	NA	TRBJ1-4	TGCAGTGCTATGGAGGAAAAACTGTTTTTT	CSAMEEKLFF
TRBV6-1	NA	TRBJ1-2	TGTGCCAGCAGTGAGGGTTGGGGATCCTATGGCTACACCTTC	CASSEGWGSYGYTF
TRBV9	NA	TRBJ1-1	TGTGCCAGCAGTGTGACAGGGAACACTGAAGCTTTCTTT	CASSVTGNTEAFF
TRBV12-5	NA	TRBJ1-3	TGTGCTAGTGGGCAAGGCCAAGGCTCTGGAAACACCATATATTTT	CASGQGQGSGNTIYF
TRBV28	NA	TRBJ1-5	TGTGCCAGCAGTTTGGGGGGGGTGAGGCATCAGCCCCAGCATTTT	CASSLGGVRHQPQHF
TRBV19	NA	TRBJ1-6	TGTGCCAGTCGGACGGGGGATGGGTATAATTCACCCCTCCACTTT	CASRTGDGYNSPLHF
TRBV7-3	TRBD1	TRBJ1-6	TGTGCCAGCAGCCACCAGGGGGAGGGGGAGCCCCTCCACTTT	CASSHQGEGEPLHF
TRBV10-2	TRBD1	TRBJ1-1	TGCGCCAGCGGGACAGGGGGGACTGAAGCTTTCTTT	CASGTGGTEAFF
TRBV4-2	NA	TRBJ2-5	TGTGCCAGCAGCCAAGATCTCGCAGGGGAAGAGACCCAGTACTTC	CASSQDLAGEETQYF
TRBV10-2	NA	TRBJ2-7	TGCGCCAGCAGTGAGACAGACTACGAGCAGTACTTC	CASSETDYEQYF
TRBV6-1	NA	TRBJ2-3	TGTGCCAGCATGGTCGCAGATACGCAGTATTTT	CASMVADTQYF
TRBV28	NA	TRBJ2-1	TGTGCCAGCACCTGGTCCGGGACGCGATACAATGAGCAGTTCTTC	CASTWSGTRYNEQFF
TRBV10-3	NA	TRBJ2-7	TGTGCCATCAGTGCGACCCCCTACGAGCAGTACTTC	CAISATPYEQYF
TRBV28	TRBD2	TRBJ2-7	TGTGCCAGCAGTTCCTTGGGGGGGGGACCGGACGAGCAGTACTTC	CASSSLGGGPDEQYF